Sequencing of this T cell receptor (beta chain) was carried out in a study of cytomegalovirus exposure and HLA in healthy donors. Points from the study as a whole: What a later analysis reportedly showed was that an Asian-associated ancestry cluster had fewer N-insertions than the roughly 670-donor mean. Common viral pathogens were later found to be apparently linked to several of the most significant clusters. For most TCR sequences rarity was the rule, although some public TCRs occurred in many donors.

Amplification used 60 Vbeta primers and 13 Jbeta primers. Assay used: immunoSEQ multiplex PCR; TCRdb lists only in-frame clones, some missing. The data hold 150,000 to 200,000 clones, with 79% observed a single time. Trimming shortened V by 3 bases and J by 3 bases, and 16 bases separated the two germline ends. CDR3 length: 16 amino acids. Germline CDR1 LGHNA, CDR2 YNFKEQ. In the case of this clone: Its antigen is as yet unknown.

The sample comprised PBMCs. This clonotype was obtained from a woman aged 45 to 65 in good health and CMV-seronegative. The rearrangement links TRBV4-2 to TRBJ2-3; D perhaps matches TRBD2 (7 bases). The CDR3 DNA reads as TGTGCCAGCAGCCATTACAATCGGGGGGCAACAGATACGCAGTATTTT. This codes for CASSHYNRGATDTQYF.